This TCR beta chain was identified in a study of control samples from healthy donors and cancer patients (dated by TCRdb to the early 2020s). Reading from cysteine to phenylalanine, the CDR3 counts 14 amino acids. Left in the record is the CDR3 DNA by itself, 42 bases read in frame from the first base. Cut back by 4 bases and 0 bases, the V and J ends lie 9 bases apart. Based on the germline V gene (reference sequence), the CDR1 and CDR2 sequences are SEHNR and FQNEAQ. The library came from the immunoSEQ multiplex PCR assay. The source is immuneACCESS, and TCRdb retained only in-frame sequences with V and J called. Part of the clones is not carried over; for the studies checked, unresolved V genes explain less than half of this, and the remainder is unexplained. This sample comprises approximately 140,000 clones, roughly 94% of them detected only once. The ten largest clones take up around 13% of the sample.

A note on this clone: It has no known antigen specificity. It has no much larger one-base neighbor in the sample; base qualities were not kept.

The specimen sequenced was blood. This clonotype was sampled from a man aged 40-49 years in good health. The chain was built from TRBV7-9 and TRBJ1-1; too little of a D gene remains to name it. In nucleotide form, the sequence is TGTGCCAGCAGCTCCGAGCCGGTGAACACTGAAGCTTTCTTT. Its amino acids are CASSSEPVNTEAFF. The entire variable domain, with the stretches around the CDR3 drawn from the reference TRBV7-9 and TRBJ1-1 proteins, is DTGVSQNPRHKITKRGQNVTFRCDPISEHNRLYWYRQTLGQGPEFLTYFQNEAQLEKSRLLSDRFSAERPKGSFSTLEIQRTEQGDSAMYLCASSSEPVNTEAFFGQGTRLTVV.